This is a list of T cell receptor beta chains from one sample in a study of blood T cell repertoires in COVID-19. Repertoires were generated with immunoSEQ multiplex PCR, while TCRdb's copy carries only in-frame clones and drops some. This table holds about 260,000 clones, more than 85% found once. Sequenced: peripheral blood. These receptors were obtained from a woman aged 55-70 years with COVID-19, enrolled during active disease. Both conserved end residues are part of each CDR3. D genes are given only for firm matches. Expanded clones get a size class; other rows say once, few or many, or leave the size out.

cdr3_aa: CASSLIEGSAGTQYF
cdr3_nt: TGCGCCAGCAGCTTAATTGAGGGTAGTGCGGGGACCCAGTACTTC
j_call: TRBJ2-5
v_call: TRBV5-1
clone_size: .
cdr3_length: 15
d_call: .

cdr3_aa: CASSQTGTGGGGYTF
cdr3_nt: TGTGCCAGCAGCCAAACCGGGACAGGGGGCGGCGGCTACACCTTC
j_call: TRBJ1-2
v_call: TRBV28
clone_size: .
cdr3_length: 15
d_call: TRBD1

cdr3_aa: CASSIAASGNEQFF
cdr3_nt: TGTGCCAGTAGTATAGCCGCTAGCGGGAATGAGCAGTTCTTC
j_call: TRBJ2-1
v_call: TRBV19
clone_size: few
cdr3_length: 14
d_call: TRBD2

cdr3_aa: CASSQGPGTGVDTGELFF
cdr3_nt: TGTGCCAGCAGCCAGGGTCCCGGGACAGGGGTGGACACCGGGGAGCTGTTTTTT
j_call: TRBJ2-2
v_call: TRBV4-2
clone_size: .
cdr3_length: 18
d_call: TRBD1

cdr3_aa: CASSLDRLTDGANVLTF
cdr3_nt: TGCGCCAGCAGCTTGGACCGACTGACGGATGGGGCCAACGTCCTGACTTTC
j_call: TRBJ2-6
v_call: TRBV5-1
clone_size: .
cdr3_length: 17
d_call: .

cdr3_aa: CASKERGNNQPQHF
cdr3_nt: TGTGCCAGTAAGGAAAGGGGGAACAATCAGCCCCAGCATTTT
j_call: TRBJ1-5
v_call: TRBV19
clone_size: .
cdr3_length: 14
d_call: .

cdr3_aa: CASSSVGPQHF
cdr3_nt: TGTGCCAGCAGTAGCGTAGGACCCCAGCATTTT
j_call: TRBJ1-5
v_call: TRBV28
clone_size: .
cdr3_length: 11
d_call: .

cdr3_aa: CASSKQTSGSEQFF
cdr3_nt: TGTGCCAGCAGTAAACAGACTAGCGGGAGTGAGCAGTTCTTC
j_call: TRBJ2-1
v_call: TRBV6-6
clone_size: .
cdr3_length: 14
d_call: TRBD2

cdr3_aa: CASSALAGGGTQYF
cdr3_nt: TGTGCCAGCAGTGCACTAGCGGGAGGGGGGACCCAGTACTTC
j_call: TRBJ2-5
v_call: TRBV6-2/TRBV6-3
clone_size: .
cdr3_length: 14
d_call: TRBD2

cdr3_aa: CAISETSGRDSEQYF
cdr3_nt: TGTGCCATCAGTGAGACTAGCGGGAGGGACTCCGAGCAGTACTTC
j_call: TRBJ2-7
v_call: TRBV10-3
clone_size: .
cdr3_length: 15
d_call: TRBD2

cdr3_aa: CASSEPGVKTGELFF
cdr3_nt: TGTGCCAGCAGTGAGCCGGGGGTAAAAACCGGGGAGCTGTTTTTT
j_call: TRBJ2-2
v_call: TRBV25-1
clone_size: .
cdr3_length: 15
d_call: .

cdr3_aa: CASSDTRDRPISGANVLTF
cdr3_nt: TGTGCCAGCAGTGACACCCGGGACAGGCCCATCTCTGGGGCCAACGTCCTGACTTTC
j_call: TRBJ2-6
v_call: TRBV6-4
clone_size: .
cdr3_length: 19
d_call: TRBD1

cdr3_aa: CASSTSSGRVRLNEQFF
cdr3_nt: TGTGCCAGCAGCACCTCTAGCGGGAGGGTCCGGTTGAATGAGCAGTTCTTC
j_call: TRBJ2-1
v_call: TRBV7-3
clone_size: few
cdr3_length: 17
d_call: TRBD2

cdr3_aa: CSVFIGTVNSEAFF
cdr3_nt: TGCAGCGTTTTTATCGGGACAGTTAACTCTGAAGCTTTCTTT
j_call: TRBJ1-1
v_call: TRBV29-1
clone_size: .
cdr3_length: 14
d_call: TRBD1

cdr3_aa: CSVADRDGNEQFF
cdr3_nt: TGCAGCGTAGCCGACAGGGACGGGAATGAGCAGTTCTTC
j_call: TRBJ2-1
v_call: TRBV29-1
clone_size: .
cdr3_length: 13
d_call: TRBD1

cdr3_aa: CASSFGQGAEAFF
cdr3_nt: TGTGCCAGCAGTTTCGGACAGGGCGCTGAAGCTTTCTTT
j_call: TRBJ1-1
v_call: TRBV27
clone_size: few
cdr3_length: 13
d_call: TRBD1

cdr3_aa: CASSESGGGLRGYGYTF
cdr3_nt: TGTGCCAGCAGTGAAAGTGGGGGGGGACTTCGCGGTTATGGCTACACCTTC
j_call: TRBJ1-2
v_call: TRBV6-1
clone_size: .
cdr3_length: 17
d_call: .

cdr3_aa: CASSEVARSTEAFF
cdr3_nt: TGTGCCAGCAGTGAAGTGGCTAGGAGCACTGAAGCTTTCTTT
j_call: TRBJ1-1
v_call: TRBV6-1
clone_size: .
cdr3_length: 14
d_call: .

cdr3_aa: CASTFTDRGGTLGEQFF
cdr3_nt: TGTGCCAGTACTTTCACAGACAGGGGTGGGACGCTCGGTGAGCAGTTCTTC
j_call: TRBJ2-1
v_call: TRBV19
clone_size: .
cdr3_length: 17
d_call: TRBD1

cdr3_aa: CSASGTGVGNQPQHF
cdr3_nt: TGCAGTGCTAGTGGGACAGGGGTGGGCAATCAGCCCCAGCATTTT
j_call: TRBJ1-5
v_call: TRBV20-1
clone_size: .
cdr3_length: 15
d_call: TRBD1

cdr3_aa: CASSSTGVGELFF
cdr3_nt: TGTGCCAGCAGCTCCACAGGGGTGGGGGAGCTGTTTTTT
j_call: TRBJ2-2
v_call: TRBV5-4
clone_size: .
cdr3_length: 13
d_call: TRBD1

cdr3_aa: CASSIRDRGAGYTF
cdr3_nt: TGTGCCAGTAGTATAAGGGACAGGGGGGCTGGCTACACCTTC
j_call: TRBJ1-2
v_call: TRBV19
clone_size: .
cdr3_length: 14
d_call: TRBD1

cdr3_aa: CATSDDNWDQPQHF
cdr3_nt: TGTGCCACCAGCGATGACAACTGGGATCAGCCCCAGCATTTT
j_call: TRBJ1-5
v_call: TRBV24-1
clone_size: .
cdr3_length: 14
d_call: .

cdr3_aa: CASSLGAGGNSEAFF
cdr3_nt: TGTGCCAGCAGCTTAGGGGCAGGGGGCAATAGTGAAGCTTTCTTT
j_call: TRBJ1-1
v_call: TRBV7-6
clone_size: .
cdr3_length: 15
d_call: TRBD1

cdr3_aa: CASSLDSWNTEAFF
cdr3_nt: TGCGCCAGCAGCTTGGACTCCTGGAACACTGAAGCTTTCTTT
j_call: TRBJ1-1
v_call: TRBV5-1
clone_size: .
cdr3_length: 14
d_call: .

cdr3_aa: CASSPKTPLSGPLHF
cdr3_nt: TGTGCCAGCAGTCCCAAAACCCCACTCTCCGGTCCCCTCCACTTT
j_call: TRBJ1-6
v_call: TRBV6-6
clone_size: .
cdr3_length: 15
d_call: .

cdr3_aa: CASSQGRDRMGATDIQYF
cdr3_nt: TGCGCCAGCAGCCAAGGTCGGGATAGGATGGGGGCTACGGACATTCAGTACTTC
j_call: TRBJ2-4
v_call: TRBV4-1
clone_size: .
cdr3_length: 18
d_call: .

cdr3_aa: CASSLTGQGFGMNTEAFF
cdr3_nt: TGCGCCAGCAGCCTTACAGGGCAGGGTTTCGGCATGAACACTGAAGCTTTCTTT
j_call: TRBJ1-1
v_call: TRBV4-1
clone_size: .
cdr3_length: 18
d_call: .

cdr3_aa: CASSSGQYGEQYF
cdr3_nt: TGTGCCAGCAGCTCGGGACAATATGGGGAGCAGTACTTC
j_call: TRBJ2-7
v_call: TRBV5-4
clone_size: .
cdr3_length: 13
d_call: .

cdr3_aa: CASSGQGAGSSSTDTQYF
cdr3_nt: TGCGCCAGCAGCGGCCAGGGAGCGGGTTCGTCTAGCACAGATACGCAGTATTTT
j_call: TRBJ2-3
v_call: TRBV5-1
clone_size: .
cdr3_length: 18
d_call: .

cdr3_aa: CAWSSLGLPEETQYF
cdr3_nt: TGTGCCTGGAGTAGCCTAGGACTACCGGAAGAGACCCAGTACTTC
j_call: TRBJ2-5
v_call: TRBV30
clone_size: .
cdr3_length: 15
d_call: .

cdr3_aa: CASSELRQGYYSNQPQHF
cdr3_nt: TGTGCCAGCAGTGAGTTGAGACAGGGGTATTATAGCAATCAGCCCCAGCATTTT
j_call: TRBJ1-5
v_call: TRBV2
clone_size: .
cdr3_length: 18
d_call: TRBD1

cdr3_aa: CSVRQGTMNTEAFF
cdr3_nt: TGCAGCGTCCGACAGGGGACGATGAACACTGAAGCTTTCTTT
j_call: TRBJ1-1
v_call: TRBV29-1
clone_size: once
cdr3_length: 14
d_call: TRBD1

cdr3_aa: CASSLGRGWGTEAFF
cdr3_nt: TGTGCCAGCAGCTTAGGGAGGGGATGGGGCACTGAAGCTTTCTTT
j_call: TRBJ1-1
v_call: TRBV7-2
clone_size: .
cdr3_length: 15
d_call: .

cdr3_aa: CASTAGTGARGGEAFF
cdr3_nt: TGTGCCAGCACCGCCGGGACAGGGGCCCGCGGGGGTGAAGCTTTCTTT
j_call: TRBJ1-1
v_call: TRBV6-6
clone_size: .
cdr3_length: 16
d_call: TRBD1

cdr3_aa: CASSSLAGGRAADTQYF
cdr3_nt: TGTGCCAGCAGCTCATTAGCCGGCGGGAGGGCCGCAGATACGCAGTATTTT
j_call: TRBJ2-3
v_call: TRBV5-4
clone_size: .
cdr3_length: 17
d_call: TRBD2

cdr3_aa: CASRPHFPNTEAFF
cdr3_nt: TGTGCCAGCAGGCCCCACTTCCCGAACACTGAAGCTTTCTTT
j_call: TRBJ1-1
v_call: TRBV6-5
clone_size: .
cdr3_length: 14
d_call: .

cdr3_aa: CASSIDWDMNTEAFF
cdr3_nt: TGTGCCAGTAGTATAGATTGGGACATGAACACTGAAGCTTTCTTT
j_call: TRBJ1-1
v_call: TRBV19
clone_size: .
cdr3_length: 15
d_call: .

cdr3_aa: CASSFRVGETQYF
cdr3_nt: TGTGCCAGCAGTTTCAGGGTTGGAGAGACCCAGTACTTC
j_call: TRBJ2-5
v_call: TRBV28
clone_size: .
cdr3_length: 13
d_call: .

cdr3_aa: CASSPNRGGADQPQHF
cdr3_nt: TGTGCCAGCTCACCCAACCGCGGGGGAGCGGATCAGCCCCAGCATTTT
j_call: TRBJ1-5
v_call: TRBV18
clone_size: .
cdr3_length: 16
d_call: .

cdr3_aa: CASSARYSYNEQFF
cdr3_nt: TGTGCCAGCAGCGCGCGCTACTCCTACAATGAGCAGTTCTTC
j_call: TRBJ2-1
v_call: TRBV9
clone_size: once
cdr3_length: 14
d_call: .

cdr3_aa: CASRGLGNTIYF
cdr3_nt: TGTGCCAGCAGGGGGCTTGGAAACACCATATATTTT
j_call: TRBJ1-3
v_call: TRBV2
clone_size: once
cdr3_length: 12
d_call: .

cdr3_aa: CASSPRGTGYGYTF
cdr3_nt: TGTGCCAGCTCACCACGCGGGACGGGCTATGGCTACACCTTC
j_call: TRBJ1-2
v_call: TRBV18
clone_size: .
cdr3_length: 14
d_call: .

cdr3_aa: CASTGGSGETQYF
cdr3_nt: TGTGCCAGCACTGGGGGCTCTGGGGAGACCCAGTACTTC
j_call: TRBJ2-5
v_call: TRBV3-1/TRBV3-2
clone_size: .
cdr3_length: 13
d_call: .

cdr3_aa: CAITQGQGANTGELFF
cdr3_nt: TGTGCCATCACCCAGGGACAGGGTGCGAACACCGGGGAGCTGTTTTTT
j_call: TRBJ2-2
v_call: TRBV10-3
clone_size: .
cdr3_length: 16
d_call: TRBD1

cdr3_aa: CASSRTGIHQPQHF
cdr3_nt: TGTGCCAGCAGCAGGACTGGGATTCATCAGCCCCAGCATTTT
j_call: TRBJ1-5
v_call: TRBV9
clone_size: .
cdr3_length: 14
d_call: .

cdr3_aa: CASSRRTGGTVYEQYF
cdr3_nt: TGCGCCAGCAGCCGAAGGACAGGGGGTACCGTGTACGAGCAGTACTTC
j_call: TRBJ2-7
v_call: TRBV5-1
clone_size: .
cdr3_length: 16
d_call: TRBD1

cdr3_aa: CASSLPGPGQGYLSNQPQHF
cdr3_nt: TGTGCCAGCAGCCTCCCCGGCCCGGGACAGGGGTATCTTAGCAATCAGCCCCAGCATTTT
j_call: TRBJ1-5
v_call: TRBV28
clone_size: .
cdr3_length: 20
d_call: TRBD1

cdr3_aa: CASSRGQGSYNEQFF
cdr3_nt: TGTGCCAGCAGCAGGGGACAGGGCTCCTACAATGAGCAGTTCTTC
j_call: TRBJ2-1
v_call: TRBV21-1
clone_size: .
cdr3_length: 15
d_call: .

cdr3_aa: CASSEVGGKDTQYF
cdr3_nt: TGTGCCAGCAGTGAGGTAGGGGGCAAGGATACGCAGTATTTT
j_call: TRBJ2-3
v_call: TRBV25-1
clone_size: .
cdr3_length: 14
d_call: TRBD1

cdr3_aa: CASRRNRGPNEKLFF
cdr3_nt: TGTGCCAGTAGGCGAAACAGGGGGCCGAATGAAAAACTGTTTTTT
j_call: TRBJ1-4
v_call: TRBV19
clone_size: .
cdr3_length: 15
d_call: TRBD1

cdr3_aa: CASSQDVVGGASGYTF
cdr3_nt: TGTGCCAGCAGCCAAGATGTAGTCGGAGGGGCGAGCGGCTACACCTTC
j_call: TRBJ1-2
v_call: TRBV3-1/TRBV3-2
clone_size: .
cdr3_length: 16
d_call: .

cdr3_aa: CASSLQQGARYEQYF
cdr3_nt: TGTGCCAGCAGTTTACAGCAGGGGGCGAGGTACGAGCAGTACTTC
j_call: TRBJ2-7
v_call: TRBV28
clone_size: .
cdr3_length: 15
d_call: TRBD1

cdr3_aa: CASSSTGGQPQHF
cdr3_nt: TGTGCCAGTAGTTCGACAGGGGGTCAGCCCCAGCATTTT
j_call: TRBJ1-5
v_call: TRBV19
clone_size: .
cdr3_length: 13
d_call: TRBD1

cdr3_aa: CASSAGGRLAGVRNEQFF
cdr3_nt: TGTGCCAGCAGCGCGGGAGGGCGTCTAGCGGGAGTCCGGAATGAGCAGTTCTTC
j_call: TRBJ2-1
v_call: TRBV5-5
clone_size: .
cdr3_length: 18
d_call: TRBD2

cdr3_aa: CASRTQGQGYGYTF
cdr3_nt: TGTGCCAGCAGGACACAGGGGCAGGGCTATGGCTACACCTTC
j_call: TRBJ1-2
v_call: TRBV28
clone_size: .
cdr3_length: 14
d_call: TRBD1

cdr3_aa: CASSLGILDRGWADTQYF
cdr3_nt: TGTGCCAGCAGCTTAGGGATCTTGGACAGGGGGTGGGCAGATACGCAGTATTTT
j_call: TRBJ2-3
v_call: TRBV7-9
clone_size: .
cdr3_length: 18
d_call: TRBD1

cdr3_aa: CASSRSGGQNTEAFF
cdr3_nt: TGTGCCAGCAGCAGATCCGGTGGACAGAACACTGAAGCTTTCTTT
j_call: TRBJ1-1
v_call: TRBV21-1
clone_size: .
cdr3_length: 15
d_call: .

cdr3_aa: CASSIGVASGSTYNEQFF
cdr3_nt: TGTGCCAGTAGTATAGGGGTGGCTAGCGGGTCGACCTACAATGAGCAGTTCTTC
j_call: TRBJ2-1
v_call: TRBV19
clone_size: .
cdr3_length: 18
d_call: TRBD2

cdr3_aa: CASSQGRGLATYEQFF
cdr3_nt: TGTGCCAGCAGCCAAGGTAGGGGACTAGCGACGTATGAGCAGTTCTTC
j_call: TRBJ2-1
v_call: TRBV3-1/TRBV3-2
clone_size: .
cdr3_length: 16
d_call: TRBD2